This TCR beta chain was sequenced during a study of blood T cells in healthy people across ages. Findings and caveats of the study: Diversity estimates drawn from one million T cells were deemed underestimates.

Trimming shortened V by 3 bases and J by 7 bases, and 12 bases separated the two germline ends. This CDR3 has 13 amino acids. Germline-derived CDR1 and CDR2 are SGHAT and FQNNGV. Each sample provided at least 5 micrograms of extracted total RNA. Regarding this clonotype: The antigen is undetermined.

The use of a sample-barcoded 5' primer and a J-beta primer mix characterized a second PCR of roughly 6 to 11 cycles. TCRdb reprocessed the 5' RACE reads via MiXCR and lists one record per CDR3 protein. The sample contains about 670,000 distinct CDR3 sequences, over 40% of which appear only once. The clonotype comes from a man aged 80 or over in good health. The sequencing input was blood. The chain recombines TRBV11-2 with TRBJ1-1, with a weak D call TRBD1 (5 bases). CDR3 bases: TGTGCCAGCAGCTTGAAAACCGACAGTGAAGCTTTCTTT. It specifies CASSLKTDSEAFF.